The rows below give T cell receptor beta chains drawn from one sample of a study of blood T cells in healthy people across ages. One entry per CDR3 protein results from TCRdb running MiXCR on the 5' RACE reads. The repertoire consists of about 780,000 distinct CDR3 sequences, with 62% occurring once and the leading ten covering 28%. The specimen was blood. All receptors derive from a man aged 30 to 45 in good health. Each CDR3 is given with its conserved first and last residue. Fields, in order: clone size, J gene, D gene, V gene, CDR3 DNA, CDR3 protein. A D gene is named only where the DNA matches it firmly. Size tells how often a clone was seen (once, few, many) or the class of an expanded clone, and some rows leave it out.

abundance: few; j_gene: TRBJ2-1; d_gene: -; v_gene: TRBV10-3; CDR3nt: TGTGCCGCAAGTCGGGGGAGCTCCTACAATGAGCAGTTCTTC; CDR3aa: CAASRGSSYNEQFF
abundance: -; j_gene: TRBJ2-1; d_gene: -; v_gene: TRBV7-6; CDR3nt: TGTGCCAGCAGCTTTCACCGGACACGGACTTACAATGAGCAGTTCTTC; CDR3aa: CASSFHRTRTYNEQFF
abundance: -; j_gene: TRBJ2-3; d_gene: -; v_gene: TRBV4-3; CDR3nt: TGCGCCAGCAGCCAAGGATTTACGACAGATACGCAGTATTTT; CDR3aa: CASSQGFTTDTQYF
abundance: -; j_gene: TRBJ2-7; d_gene: -; v_gene: TRBV5-1; CDR3nt: TGCGCCAGCAGCTTGGGCGGGACAAGAAACGAGCAGTACTTC; CDR3aa: CASSLGGTRNEQYF
abundance: once; j_gene: TRBJ2-7; d_gene: TRBD1; v_gene: TRBV6-2/TRBV6-3; CDR3nt: TGTGCCAGCACCCTCCTGGGGGACAGGGGTACCTACGAGCAGTACTTC; CDR3aa: CASTLLGDRGTYEQYF
abundance: -; j_gene: TRBJ2-4; d_gene: TRBD2; v_gene: TRBV6-1; CDR3nt: TGTGCCAGCAGACCTGATCAGACTAGCGGGGAGCCACTAGCCAAAAACATTCAGTACTTC; CDR3aa: CASRPDQTSGEPLAKNIQYF
abundance: -; j_gene: TRBJ2-3; d_gene: -; v_gene: TRBV27; CDR3nt: TGTGCCAGCAGTCCTCCCCTACCCAACAGCACAGATACGCAGTATTTT; CDR3aa: CASSPPLPNSTDTQYF
abundance: -; j_gene: TRBJ1-6; d_gene: -; v_gene: TRBV6-5; CDR3nt: TGTGCCAGCAGCTACCAGCCTGCCCAGTATAATTCACCCCTCCACTTT; CDR3aa: CASSYQPAQYNSPLHF
abundance: -; j_gene: TRBJ1-4; d_gene: TRBD1; v_gene: TRBV5-1; CDR3nt: TGCGCCAGCAGAACGAGGACAGGGGTGAATGAAAAACTGTTTTTT; CDR3aa: CASRTRTGVNEKLFF
abundance: -; j_gene: TRBJ1-4; d_gene: -; v_gene: TRBV2; CDR3nt: TGTGCCAGCAGGGAGATTAATGAAAAACTGTTTTTT; CDR3aa: CASREINEKLFF
abundance: -; j_gene: TRBJ1-2; d_gene: TRBD1; v_gene: TRBV9; CDR3nt: TGTGCCAGCAGCTCACAAGACAGGGCTAACTATGGCTACACCTTC; CDR3aa: CASSSQDRANYGYTF
abundance: -; j_gene: TRBJ1-6; d_gene: -; v_gene: TRBV29-1; CDR3nt: TGCAGCGTTCAGGCGGGGGGTAATTCACCCCTCCACTTT; CDR3aa: CSVQAGGNSPLHF
abundance: -; j_gene: TRBJ2-5; d_gene: -; v_gene: TRBV3-1; CDR3nt: TGTGCCAGCAGCCAAGTAGAGACCCGGTACTTC; CDR3aa: CASSQVETRYF
abundance: few; j_gene: TRBJ1-5; d_gene: -; v_gene: TRBV20-1; CDR3nt: TGCAGTGCCTTAGACCCAGGGTCAAGCAATCAGCCCCAGCATTTT; CDR3aa: CSALDPGSSNQPQHF
abundance: -; j_gene: TRBJ2-4; d_gene: TRBD1; v_gene: TRBV12-3/TRBV12-4; CDR3nt: TGTGCCAGCAGTCCTAGAGGGACAGGGGGCGTCAAAAACATTCAGTACTTC; CDR3aa: CASSPRGTGGVKNIQYF
abundance: -; j_gene: TRBJ2-5; d_gene: TRBD2; v_gene: TRBV20-1; CDR3nt: TGCAGTGCTAGAGTTGGGGGGGGTGAACTCCGGGAGACCCAGTACTTC; CDR3aa: CSARVGGGELRETQYF
abundance: -; j_gene: TRBJ2-5; d_gene: -; v_gene: TRBV4-3; CDR3nt: TGCGCCAGCAGCCAAAACCCCGGAGCTCAAGAGACCCAGTACTTC; CDR3aa: CASSQNPGAQETQYF
abundance: -; j_gene: TRBJ2-1; d_gene: TRBD1; v_gene: TRBV20-1; CDR3nt: TGCAGTGCCCCCGTCCGAGGGGGCTGGAATGAGCAGTTCTTC; CDR3aa: CSAPVRGGWNEQFF
abundance: -; j_gene: TRBJ1-2; d_gene: -; v_gene: TRBV10-1; CDR3nt: TGCGCCAGCAGTCAGGGAACCTCTAACTATGGCTACACCTTC; CDR3aa: CASSQGTSNYGYTF
abundance: -; j_gene: TRBJ1-2; d_gene: TRBD1; v_gene: TRBV25-1; CDR3nt: TGTGCCAGCAGGGTACAGGGGGGAGAAGGCTACACCTTC; CDR3aa: CASRVQGGEGYTF
abundance: -; j_gene: TRBJ2-5; d_gene: TRBD2; v_gene: TRBV9; CDR3nt: TGTGCCAGCAGCGAGACTAGCGGAGAGTACCAAGAGACCCAGTACTTC; CDR3aa: CASSETSGEYQETQYF
abundance: -; j_gene: TRBJ2-2; d_gene: -; v_gene: TRBV10-3; CDR3nt: TGTGCCATCAGCACGGGGGAGGTAGACCCCGGGGAGCTGTTTTTT; CDR3aa: CAISTGEVDPGELFF
abundance: -; j_gene: TRBJ1-2; d_gene: TRBD1; v_gene: TRBV2; CDR3nt: TGTGCCAGCAGACGCCGGTTCGGGACAGGGGGCCGAAACTATGGCTACACCTTC; CDR3aa: CASRRRFGTGGRNYGYTF
abundance: -; j_gene: TRBJ1-4; d_gene: -; v_gene: TRBV5-1; CDR3nt: TGCGCCAGCAGCTTGCAGGGGTCGGGGAAGGATGAAAAACTGTTTTTT; CDR3aa: CASSLQGSGKDEKLFF
abundance: once; j_gene: TRBJ2-3; d_gene: TRBD2; v_gene: TRBV7-6; CDR3nt: TGTGCCAGCAGCTTAGGGGGACTATACACAGATACGCAGTATTTT; CDR3aa: CASSLGGLYTDTQYF
abundance: -; j_gene: TRBJ2-7; d_gene: -; v_gene: TRBV3-1; CDR3nt: TGTGCCAGCAGCCAAGGGGCCGATAGCTCCTACGAGCAGTACTTC; CDR3aa: CASSQGADSSYEQYF
abundance: -; j_gene: TRBJ2-7; d_gene: TRBD1; v_gene: TRBV18; CDR3nt: TGTGCCAGCTCACCGAACAGGGGGCCCGAGCAGTACTTC; CDR3aa: CASSPNRGPEQYF
abundance: -; j_gene: TRBJ2-7; d_gene: -; v_gene: TRBV20-1; CDR3nt: TGCAGTGCTAGAGGGGGGCTTTCCTACGAGCAGTACTTC; CDR3aa: CSARGGLSYEQYF
abundance: -; j_gene: TRBJ2-1; d_gene: -; v_gene: TRBV30; CDR3nt: TGTGCAGCGAAGGGGGGGACGCGGGCCTACAATGAGCAGTTCTTC; CDR3aa: CAAKGGTRAYNEQFF
abundance: few; j_gene: TRBJ2-4; d_gene: TRBD2; v_gene: TRBV7-3; CDR3nt: TGTGCCAGCAGGCCCGCAGATCTAGCGGGGGTTCCAGGAGCCAAAAACATTCAGTACTTC; CDR3aa: CASRPADLAGVPGAKNIQYF
abundance: -; j_gene: TRBJ2-7; d_gene: TRBD2; v_gene: TRBV5-1; CDR3nt: TGCGCCAGCAGCGAACTAGCGGGGGGTCCGAATGAGCAGTACTTC; CDR3aa: CASSELAGGPNEQYF
abundance: few; j_gene: TRBJ2-1; d_gene: -; v_gene: TRBV20-1; CDR3nt: TGCAGTGCTAGTGGTGGAGGCAATGAGCAGTTCTTC; CDR3aa: CSASGGGNEQFF
abundance: few; j_gene: TRBJ2-7; d_gene: -; v_gene: TRBV20-1; CDR3nt: TGCAGTGCTAGGCAGGGAACCTACGAGCAGTACTTC; CDR3aa: CSARQGTYEQYF
abundance: -; j_gene: TRBJ2-7; d_gene: TRBD1; v_gene: TRBV12-3/TRBV12-4; CDR3nt: TGTGCCAGCACCAAAAGGGGACAGCCGTTGGAGCAGTACTTC; CDR3aa: CASTKRGQPLEQYF
abundance: few; j_gene: TRBJ2-1; d_gene: TRBD1; v_gene: TRBV6-1; CDR3nt: TGTGCCAGCAGCCGACATCAACAGGGGAGCTTCCACAATGAGCAGTTCTTC; CDR3aa: CASSRHQQGSFHNEQFF
abundance: -; j_gene: TRBJ2-4; d_gene: -; v_gene: TRBV5-6; CDR3nt: TGTGCCAGCAGCCTAAGGTGGTATGGCAAAAACATTCAGTACTTC; CDR3aa: CASSLRWYGKNIQYF
abundance: -; j_gene: TRBJ2-7; d_gene: TRBD1; v_gene: TRBV28; CDR3nt: TGTGCCAGCAGTTTCAGGGGGTCTACCTACGAGCAGTACTTC; CDR3aa: CASSFRGSTYEQYF
abundance: -; j_gene: TRBJ2-2; d_gene: TRBD2; v_gene: TRBV2; CDR3nt: TGTGCCAGCAGTGAGGTACTAGCGGGGGACACCGGGGAGCTGTTTTTT; CDR3aa: CASSEVLAGDTGELFF
abundance: -; j_gene: TRBJ2-1; d_gene: -; v_gene: TRBV25-1; CDR3nt: TGTGCCAGCAGTGCCAATGGAGCAGGGTGGGTGGGTGAGCAGTTCTTC; CDR3aa: CASSANGAGWVGEQFF
abundance: -; j_gene: TRBJ2-2; d_gene: -; v_gene: TRBV20-1; CDR3nt: TGCAGTGTAAGGACTCGGCCCGGGGAGCTGTTTTTT; CDR3aa: CSVRTRPGELFF
abundance: few; j_gene: TRBJ1-1; d_gene: -; v_gene: TRBV7-3; CDR3nt: TGTGCCAGCAGCCCCACTCGATTGAGCACTGAAGCTTTCTTT; CDR3aa: CASSPTRLSTEAFF
abundance: -; j_gene: TRBJ2-1; d_gene: -; v_gene: TRBV6-1; CDR3nt: TGTGCCAGCAGTGAAACGAGGGGGAACAATGAGCAGTTCTTC; CDR3aa: CASSETRGNNEQFF
abundance: -; j_gene: TRBJ2-5; d_gene: -; v_gene: TRBV3-1; CDR3nt: TGTGCCAGCGAGGCGTCGGTAGGAGAGACCCAGTACTTC; CDR3aa: CASEASVGETQYF
abundance: -; j_gene: TRBJ2-5; d_gene: -; v_gene: TRBV25-1; CDR3nt: TGTGCCAGCTCCGAGGGGGGCCAAGAGACCCAGTACTTC; CDR3aa: CASSEGGQETQYF
abundance: many; j_gene: TRBJ2-4; d_gene: TRBD2; v_gene: TRBV20-1; CDR3nt: TGCAGTCCCGGGACTAGCGGGGGGGCCTTATCACAGATTCAGTACTTC; CDR3aa: CSPGTSGGALSQIQYF
abundance: -; j_gene: TRBJ2-7; d_gene: -; v_gene: TRBV5-8; CDR3nt: TGTGCCAGCAGCTTTCTTCAGGCCTACGAGCAGTACTTC; CDR3aa: CASSFLQAYEQYF